This T cell receptor beta chain was observed in a study of PD-L1 blockade in urothelial cancer. Turning to the study itself: Counts from blood samples showed a median of roughly 150,000 T cells.

The data were produced by immunoSEQ multiplex PCR, yet TCRdb's version contains in-frame clones alone and is incomplete. The sample records approximately 110,000 clones, around 90% being singletons. The time point: peripheral blood 6 weeks after treatment start. Per patient, between 1 and 8 samples were collected at pretreatment and on-treatment time points. Looked up from germline, CDR1 is MNHNS and CDR2 is SASEGT. Trimming took off 2 bases at V and 2 bases at J, with 16 bases between the two ends. The CDR3 consists of 16 residues. A single count supports this clone. This clonotype was obtained from a man aged 55 to 69 with urothelial cancer. The material sequenced was PBMCs, taken around atezolizumab (anti-PD-L1) treatment. This chain connects TRBV6-1 to TRBJ2-7; a weak D match, TRBD1 (5 bases). In DNA, the CDR3 is TGTGCCAGCAGTGAATGGATGGGAAAGGGGACCTACGAGCAGTACTTC. Protein sequence: CASSEWMGKGTYEQYF.